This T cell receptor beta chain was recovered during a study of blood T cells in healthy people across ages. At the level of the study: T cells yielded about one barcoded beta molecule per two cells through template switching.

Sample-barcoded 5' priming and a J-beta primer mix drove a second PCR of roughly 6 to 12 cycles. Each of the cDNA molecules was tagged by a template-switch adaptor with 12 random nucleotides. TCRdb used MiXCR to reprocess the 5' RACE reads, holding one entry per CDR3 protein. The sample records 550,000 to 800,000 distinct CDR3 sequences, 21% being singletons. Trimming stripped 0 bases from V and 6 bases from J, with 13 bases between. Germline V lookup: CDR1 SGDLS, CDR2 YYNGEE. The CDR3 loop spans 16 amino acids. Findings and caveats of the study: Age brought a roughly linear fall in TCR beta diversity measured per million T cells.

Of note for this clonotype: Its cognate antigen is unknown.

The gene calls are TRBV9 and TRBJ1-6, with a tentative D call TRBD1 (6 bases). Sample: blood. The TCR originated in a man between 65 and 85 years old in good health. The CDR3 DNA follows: TGTGCCAGCAGCGTAGATTCACAGGGTGGTAATTCACCCCTCCACTTT. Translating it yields CASSVDSQGGNSPLHF.